This T cell receptor beta chain was captured by sequencing in a study of cytomegalovirus exposure and HLA in healthy donors. Study results and limitations: According to reports, the classifier identified cytomegalovirus status with high specificity and sensitivity.

Details on this clone: Its target is not known.

CDR1 and CDR2 (germline): MDHEN, SYDVKM. The CDR3 contains 13 residues. Trimming removed 3 bases from V and 3 bases from J, with 9 bases in between. A multiplex PCR was run with 60 Vbeta primers and 13 Jbeta primers. The assay was immunoSEQ multiplex PCR, and TCRdb's table has in-frame clones only and misses some. There are around 250,000 clones in the sample; approximately 82% occur only once, and 7% to 9% lies in the top ten. The sample comprised PBMCs. The sequence came from a woman aged 55-69 years in good health and CMV-seropositive. V and J are TRBV28 and TRBJ2-7; a weak D match, TRBD2 (6 bases). The CDR3 coding sequence is TGTGCCAGCAGTTTGGGACTCGACTACGAGCAGTACTTC. Its translation is CASSLGLDYEQYF. The complete variable domain, with remaining parts taken from reference TRBV28 and TRBJ2-7, reads DVKVTQSSRYLVKRTGEKVFLECVQDMDHENMFWYRQDPGLGLRLIYFSYDVKMKEKGDIPEGYSVSREKKERFSLILESASTNQTSMYLCASSLGLDYEQYFGPGTRLTVT.